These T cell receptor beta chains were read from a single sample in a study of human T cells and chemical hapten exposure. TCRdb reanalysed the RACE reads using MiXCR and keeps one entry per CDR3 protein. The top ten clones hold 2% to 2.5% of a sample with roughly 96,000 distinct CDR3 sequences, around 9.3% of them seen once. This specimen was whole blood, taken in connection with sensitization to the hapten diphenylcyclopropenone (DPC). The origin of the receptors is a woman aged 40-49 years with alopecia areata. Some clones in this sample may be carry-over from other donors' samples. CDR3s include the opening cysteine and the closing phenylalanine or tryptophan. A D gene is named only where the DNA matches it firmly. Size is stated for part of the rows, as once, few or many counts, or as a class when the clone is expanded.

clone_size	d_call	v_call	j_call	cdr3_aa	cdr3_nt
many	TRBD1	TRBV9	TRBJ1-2	CASSSLQGANYGYTF	TGTGCCAGCAGCTCATTACAGGGGGCGAACTATGGCTACACCTTC
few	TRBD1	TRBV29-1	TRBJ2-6	CSVDDRVRSGANVLTF	TGCAGCGTTGACGACAGGGTCAGATCTGGGGCCAACGTCCTGACTTTC
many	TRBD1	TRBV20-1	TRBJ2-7	CSPSGGQGEGRQYF	TGCAGTCCTTCGGGGGGACAGGGGGAGGGTAGGCAGTACTTC
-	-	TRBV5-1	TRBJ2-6	CASSLESGANVLTF	TGCGCCAGCAGCTTGGAGTCTGGGGCCAACGTCCTGACTTTC
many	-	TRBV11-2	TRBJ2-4	CASSLGQGEVNIQYF	TGTGCCAGCAGCCTGGGTCAGGGGGAGGTGAACATTCAGTACTTC
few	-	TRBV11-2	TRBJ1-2	CASSLTDLSNYGYTF	TGTGCCAGCAGCTTAACGGACTTGTCTAACTATGGCTACACCTTC
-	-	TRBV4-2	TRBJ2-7	CASSQVTATGPPREQYF	TGTGCCAGCAGCCAAGTAACAGCCACGGGCCCCCCTCGTGAGCAGTACTTC
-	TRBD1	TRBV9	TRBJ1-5	CASSAQGYDQPQHF	TGTGCCAGCAGCGCACAGGGGTACGATCAGCCCCAGCATTTT
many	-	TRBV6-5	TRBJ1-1	CASADSANTEAFF	TGTGCCAGCGCGGACAGCGCCAACACTGAAGCTTTCTTT
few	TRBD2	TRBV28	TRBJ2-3	CASSFGGVLSTDTQYF	TGTGCCAGCAGTTTTGGGGGGGTGCTCAGCACAGATACGCAGTATTTT
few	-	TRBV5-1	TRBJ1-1	CASTNDENTEAFF	TGCGCCAGCACCAACGACGAGAACACTGAAGCTTTCTTT
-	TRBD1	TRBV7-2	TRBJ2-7	CASSSDRGKEQYF	TGTGCCAGCAGCTCGGACAGGGGAAAAGAGCAGTACTTC
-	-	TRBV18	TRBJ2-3	CASSRARGRTDTQYF	TGTGCCAGCTCACGGGCCCGGGGAAGGACAGATACGCAGTATTTT
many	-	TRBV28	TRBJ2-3	CASSPTSDRFTDTQYF	TGTGCCAGCAGTCCCACGTCGGACAGATTCACAGATACGCAGTATTTT
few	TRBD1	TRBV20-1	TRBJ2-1	CSAPTGQGSFF	TGCAGTGCTCCAACCGGACAGGGGTCGTTCTTC
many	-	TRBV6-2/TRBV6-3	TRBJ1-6	CASSYGQNNSPLHF	TGTGCCAGCAGTTACGGGCAGAATAATTCACCCCTCCACTTT
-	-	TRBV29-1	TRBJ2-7	CSVRLDYEQYF	TGCAGCGTTCGGCTAGATTACGAGCAGTACTTC
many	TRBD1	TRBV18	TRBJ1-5	CASSPEGGQPQHF	TGTGCCAGCTCACCGGAAGGGGGCCAGCCCCAGCATTTT
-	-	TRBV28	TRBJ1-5	CATQRSQPQHF	TGTGCCACCCAGAGGAGTCAGCCCCAGCATTTT
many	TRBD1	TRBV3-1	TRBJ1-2	CASSQMGQGASGYTF	TGTGCCAGCAGCCAAATGGGACAGGGGGCGAGTGGCTACACCTTC
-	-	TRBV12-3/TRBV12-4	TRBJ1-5	CASSFTVRHQPQHF	TGTGCCAGCAGTTTTACGGTACGCCATCAGCCCCAGCATTTT
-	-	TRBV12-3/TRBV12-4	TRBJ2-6	CASGHRASGANVLTF	TGTGCCAGCGGTCACAGGGCCTCTGGGGCCAACGTCCTGACTTTC
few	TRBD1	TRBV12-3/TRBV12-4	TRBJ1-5	CASSPRDRGLSNQPQHF	TGTGCCAGCAGTCCCCGGGACAGGGGGCTTAGCAATCAGCCCCAGCATTTT
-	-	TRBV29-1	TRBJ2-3	CSVGGGRSTDTQYF	TGCAGCGTTGGGGGGGGCAGAAGCACAGATACGCAGTATTTT
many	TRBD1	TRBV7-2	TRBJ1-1	CASSVQGVNTEAFF	TGTGCCAGCAGCGTACAGGGGGTGAACACTGAAGCTTTCTTT
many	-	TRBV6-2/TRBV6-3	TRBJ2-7	CASSGRSTYEQYF	TGTGCCAGCAGTGGACGGTCCACGTACGAGCAGTACTTC
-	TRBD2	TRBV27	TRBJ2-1	CASSFFRLAGEGNEQFF	TGTGCCAGCAGTTTCTTCCGCCTAGCGGGAGAAGGCAATGAGCAGTTCTTC
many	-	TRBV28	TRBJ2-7	CASSLGTFYEQYF	TGTGCCAGCAGTTTGGGCACTTTCTACGAGCAGTACTTC